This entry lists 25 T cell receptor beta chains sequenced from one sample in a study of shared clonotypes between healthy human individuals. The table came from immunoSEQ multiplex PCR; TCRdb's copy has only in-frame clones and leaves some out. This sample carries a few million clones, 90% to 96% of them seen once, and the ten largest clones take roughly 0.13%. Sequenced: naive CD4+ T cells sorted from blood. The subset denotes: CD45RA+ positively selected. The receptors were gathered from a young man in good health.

The CDR3 DNA is TGCGCCAGCAGCCAAGGGGACAGGGGGTTAGAAAAACTGTTTTTT. It specifies CASSQGDRGLEKLFF. V gene TRBV4-1 combines with J gene TRBJ1-4; 11 bases are a match to TRBD1. V lost 1 base and J lost 8; bases outside the gene matches: 3. The CDR3 length is 15 residues. CDR1 and CDR2 from the germline V gene are MGHRA and YSYEKL.

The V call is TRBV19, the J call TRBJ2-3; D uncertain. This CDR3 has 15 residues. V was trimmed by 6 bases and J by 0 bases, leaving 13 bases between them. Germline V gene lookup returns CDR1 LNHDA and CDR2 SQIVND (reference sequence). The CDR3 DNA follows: TGTGCCAGTAGCGGTGGGGTGATTAGCACAGATACGCAGTATTTT. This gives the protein CASSGGVISTDTQYF.

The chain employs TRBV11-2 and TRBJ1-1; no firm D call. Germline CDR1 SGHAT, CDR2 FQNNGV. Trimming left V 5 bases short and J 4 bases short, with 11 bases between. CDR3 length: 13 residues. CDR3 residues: CASSPFPGTEAFF. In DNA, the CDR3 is TGTGCCAGCAGCCCATTTCCAGGCACTGAAGCTTTCTTT.

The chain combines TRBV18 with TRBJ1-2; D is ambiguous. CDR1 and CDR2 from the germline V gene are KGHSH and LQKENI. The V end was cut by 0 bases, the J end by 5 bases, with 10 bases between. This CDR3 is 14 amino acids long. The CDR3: CASSPPSGWYGYTF. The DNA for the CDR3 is TGTGCCAGCTCACCACCTTCTGGATGGTATGGCTACACCTTC.

CDR3 DNA sequence: TGTGCCAGCAGCTTGAAGGAAGGCTCCTACGAGCAGTACTTC. This translates into CASSLKEGSYEQYF. This sequence joins TRBV7-2 and TRBJ2-7, with D uncertain. V was cut by 3 bases and J by 0 bases, with 9 bases left in between. The length of the CDR3 is 14 residues. Germline lookup yields CDR1 SGHTA and CDR2 FQGNSA.

CDR3: CASSSPDRGTASNQPQHF. The CDR3 DNA follows: TGTGCCAGCAGTTCCCCAGACAGGGGAACAGCTAGCAATCAGCCCCAGCATTTT. The genes are TRBV6-8 and TRBJ1-5; 8 positions match TRBD1. The germline CDR1 and CDR2 sequences are MNHGY and SAAAGT. The CDR3 totals 18 residues. J was trimmed by 0 bases and V by 4 bases; bases with no gene match: 11.

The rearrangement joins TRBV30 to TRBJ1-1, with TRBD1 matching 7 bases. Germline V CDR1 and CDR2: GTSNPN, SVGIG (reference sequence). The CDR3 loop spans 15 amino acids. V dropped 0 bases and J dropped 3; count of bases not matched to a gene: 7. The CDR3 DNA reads TGTGCCTGGAGTGTACGGACAGGTTATTACACTGAAGCTTTCTTT. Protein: CAWSVRTGYYTEAFF.

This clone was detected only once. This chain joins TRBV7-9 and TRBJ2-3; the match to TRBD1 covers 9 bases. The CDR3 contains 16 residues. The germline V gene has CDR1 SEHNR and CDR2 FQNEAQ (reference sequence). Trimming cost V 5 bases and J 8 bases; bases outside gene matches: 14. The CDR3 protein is CASSLGQGLGQGTQYF. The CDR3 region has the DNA TGTGCCAGCAGCCTAGGACAGGGGCTGGGTCAAGGTACGCAGTATTTT.

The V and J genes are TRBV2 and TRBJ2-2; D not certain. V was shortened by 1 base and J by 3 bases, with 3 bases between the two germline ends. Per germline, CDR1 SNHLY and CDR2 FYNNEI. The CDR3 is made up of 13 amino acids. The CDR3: CASSEVDTGELFF. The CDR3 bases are TGTGCCAGCAGTGAAGTCGACACCGGGGAGCTGTTTTTT.

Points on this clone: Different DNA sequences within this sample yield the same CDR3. DNA for the CDR3: TGTGCCAGCAGCTTGGGACTAGCGGGGCTCCAAGAGACCCAGTACTTC. Translating gives CASSLGLAGLQETQYF. The chain combines TRBV5-4 with TRBJ2-5; TRBD2 agrees at 11 bases. V was pared by 0 bases and J by 1 base, with 2 bases of the junction left unmatched. The CDR3 spans 16 residues. Germline CDR1 SGHNT, CDR2 YYREEE (reference sequence).

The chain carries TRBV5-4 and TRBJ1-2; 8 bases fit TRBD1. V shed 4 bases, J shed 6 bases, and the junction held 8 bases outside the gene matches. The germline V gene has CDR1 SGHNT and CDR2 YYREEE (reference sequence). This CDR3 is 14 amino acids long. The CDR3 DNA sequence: TGTGCCAGCAGCCACGCCGGGACAGGTAATGGCTACACCTTC. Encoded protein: CASSHAGTGNGYTF.

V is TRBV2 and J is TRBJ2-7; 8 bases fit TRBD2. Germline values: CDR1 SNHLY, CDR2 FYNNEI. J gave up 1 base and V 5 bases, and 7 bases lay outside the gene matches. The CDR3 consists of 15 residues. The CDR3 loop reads CASSPSTSGSYEQYF. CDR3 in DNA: TGTGCCAGCAGTCCAAGTACTAGCGGATCCTACGAGCAGTACTTC.

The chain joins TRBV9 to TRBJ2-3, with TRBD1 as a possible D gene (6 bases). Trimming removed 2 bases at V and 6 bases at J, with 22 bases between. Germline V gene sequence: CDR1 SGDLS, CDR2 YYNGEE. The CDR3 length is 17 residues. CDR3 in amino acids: CASSVQSGDINPDTQYF. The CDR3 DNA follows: TGTGCCAGCAGCGTCCAATCAGGGGACATTAATCCCGATACGCAGTATTTT.

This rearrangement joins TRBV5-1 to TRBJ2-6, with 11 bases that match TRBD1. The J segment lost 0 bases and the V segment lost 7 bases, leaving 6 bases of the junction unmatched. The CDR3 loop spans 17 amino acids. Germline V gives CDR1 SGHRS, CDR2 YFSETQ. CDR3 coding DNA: TGCGCCAGCTCGGGACAGGGGGTCGTCTCTGGGGCCAACGTCCTGACTTTC. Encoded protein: CASSGQGVVSGANVLTF.

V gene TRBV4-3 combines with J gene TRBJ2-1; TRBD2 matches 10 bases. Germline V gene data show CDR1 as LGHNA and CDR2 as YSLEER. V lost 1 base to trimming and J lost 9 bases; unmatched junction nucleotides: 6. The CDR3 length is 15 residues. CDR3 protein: CASSQATSGLGEQFF. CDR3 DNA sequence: TGCGCCAGCAGCCAAGCGACTAGCGGGTTGGGTGAGCAGTTCTTC.

CDR3 nucleotides: TGTGCCAGCAGCTCATCTACAGGGATTACTGAAGCTTTCTTT. This encodes CASSSSTGITEAFF. The chain has TRBV11-2 and TRBJ1-1, with D perhaps TRBD1 (6 bases). V lost 4 bases and J lost 5, with 14 bases in between. CDR1 and CDR2 from the germline V gene are SGHAT and FQNNGV. This CDR3 comprises 14 residues.

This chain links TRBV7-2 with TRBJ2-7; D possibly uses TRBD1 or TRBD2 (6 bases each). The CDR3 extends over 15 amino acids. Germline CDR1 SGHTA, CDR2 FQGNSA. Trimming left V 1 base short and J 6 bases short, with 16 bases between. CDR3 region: CASSLGGGGPLEQYF. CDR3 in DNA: TGTGCCAGCAGCTTAGGAGGAGGGGGACCCCTCGAGCAGTACTTC.

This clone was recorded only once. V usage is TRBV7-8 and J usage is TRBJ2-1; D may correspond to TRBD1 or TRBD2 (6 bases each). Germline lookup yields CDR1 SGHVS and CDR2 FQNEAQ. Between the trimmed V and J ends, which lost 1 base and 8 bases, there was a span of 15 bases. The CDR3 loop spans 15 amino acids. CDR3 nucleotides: TGTGCCAGCAGCTTAGACGGGAGAGGGGGTTATGAGCAGTTCTTC. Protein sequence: CASSLDGRGGYEQFF. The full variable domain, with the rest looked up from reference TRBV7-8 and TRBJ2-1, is GAGVSQSPRYKVAKRGQDVALRCDPISGHVSLFWYQQALGQGPEFLTYFQNEAQLDKSGLPSDRFFAERPEGSVSTLKIQRTQQEDSAVYLCASSLDGRGGYEQFFGPGTRLTVL.

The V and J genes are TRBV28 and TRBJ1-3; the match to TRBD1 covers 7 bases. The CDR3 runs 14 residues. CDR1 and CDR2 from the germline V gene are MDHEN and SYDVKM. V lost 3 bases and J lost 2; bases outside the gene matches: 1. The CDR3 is CASSLTGTGNTIYF. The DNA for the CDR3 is TGTGCCAGCAGTTTGACAGGGACTGGAAACACCATATATTTT.

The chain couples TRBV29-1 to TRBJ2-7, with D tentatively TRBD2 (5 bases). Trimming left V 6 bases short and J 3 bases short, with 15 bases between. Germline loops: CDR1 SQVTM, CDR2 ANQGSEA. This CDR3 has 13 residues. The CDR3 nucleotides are TGCAGCGTGGGGAACAGCGGCTACTACGAGCAGTACTTC. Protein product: CSVGNSGYYEQYF.

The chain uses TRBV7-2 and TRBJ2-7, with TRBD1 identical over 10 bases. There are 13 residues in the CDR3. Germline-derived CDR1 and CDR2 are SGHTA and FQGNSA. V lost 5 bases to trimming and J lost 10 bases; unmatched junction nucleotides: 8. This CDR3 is CASSDNRDRGQYF. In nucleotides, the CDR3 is TGTGCCAGCAGCGACAACCGGGACAGGGGTCAGTACTTC.

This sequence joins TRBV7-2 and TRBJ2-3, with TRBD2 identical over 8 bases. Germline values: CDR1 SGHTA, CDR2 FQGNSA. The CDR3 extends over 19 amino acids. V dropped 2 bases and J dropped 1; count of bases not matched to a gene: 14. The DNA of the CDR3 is TGTGCCAGCAGCTTATCCGCGGGAGGTACCCTAACGCGCACAGATACGCAGTATTTT. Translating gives CASSLSAGGTLTRTDTQYF.

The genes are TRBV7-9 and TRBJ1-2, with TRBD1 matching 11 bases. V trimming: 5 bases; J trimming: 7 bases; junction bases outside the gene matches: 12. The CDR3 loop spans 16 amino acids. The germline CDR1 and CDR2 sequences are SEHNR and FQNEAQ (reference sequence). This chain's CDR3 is CASSLVGQGGLGGYTF. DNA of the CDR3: TGTGCCAGCAGCCTTGTGGGACAGGGGGGCCTTGGTGGCTACACCTTC.

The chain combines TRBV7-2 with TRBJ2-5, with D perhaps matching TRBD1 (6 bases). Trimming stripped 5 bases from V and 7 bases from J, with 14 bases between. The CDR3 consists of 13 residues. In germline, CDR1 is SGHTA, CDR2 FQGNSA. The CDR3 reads CASSPRTDGTQYF. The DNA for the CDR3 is TGTGCCAGCAGCCCCCGGACAGATGGGACCCAGTACTTC.

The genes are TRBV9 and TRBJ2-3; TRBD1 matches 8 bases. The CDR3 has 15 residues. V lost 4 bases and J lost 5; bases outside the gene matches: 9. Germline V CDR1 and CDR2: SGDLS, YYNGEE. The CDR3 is CASSLRQGRGDTQYF. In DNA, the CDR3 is TGTGCCAGCAGCCTCCGACAGGGGCGGGGAGATACGCAGTATTTT.